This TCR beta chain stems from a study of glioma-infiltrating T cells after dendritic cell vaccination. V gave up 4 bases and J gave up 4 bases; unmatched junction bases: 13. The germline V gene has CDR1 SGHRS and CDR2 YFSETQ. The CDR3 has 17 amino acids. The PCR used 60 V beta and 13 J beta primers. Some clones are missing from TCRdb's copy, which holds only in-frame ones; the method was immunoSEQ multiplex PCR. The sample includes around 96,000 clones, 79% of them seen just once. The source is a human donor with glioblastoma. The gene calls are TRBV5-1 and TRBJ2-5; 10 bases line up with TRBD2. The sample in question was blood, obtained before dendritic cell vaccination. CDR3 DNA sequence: TGCGCCAGCAGCCCTGGAGGGCTAGCGGGAGTAGGAGAGACCCAGTACTTC. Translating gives CASSPGGLAGVGETQYF. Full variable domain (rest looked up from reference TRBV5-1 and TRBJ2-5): KAGVTQTPRYLIKTRGQQVTLSCSPISGHRSVSWYQQTPGQGLQFLFEYFSETQRNKGNFPGRFSGRQFSNSRSEMNVSTLELGDSALYLCASSPGGLAGVGETQYFGPGTRLLVL.